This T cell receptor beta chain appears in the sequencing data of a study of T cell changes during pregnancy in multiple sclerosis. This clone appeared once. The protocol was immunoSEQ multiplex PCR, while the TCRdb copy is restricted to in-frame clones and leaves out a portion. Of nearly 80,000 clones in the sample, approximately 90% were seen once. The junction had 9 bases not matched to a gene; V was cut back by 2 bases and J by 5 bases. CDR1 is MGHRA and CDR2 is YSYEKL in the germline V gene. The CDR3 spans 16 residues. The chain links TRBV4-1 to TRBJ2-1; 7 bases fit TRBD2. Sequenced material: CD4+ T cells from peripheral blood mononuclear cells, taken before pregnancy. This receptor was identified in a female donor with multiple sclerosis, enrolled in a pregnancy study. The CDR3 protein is CASSQLPGTTNNEQFF. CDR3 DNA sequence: TGCGCCAGCAGCCAACTCCCCGGGACTACAAACAATGAGCAGTTCTTC.